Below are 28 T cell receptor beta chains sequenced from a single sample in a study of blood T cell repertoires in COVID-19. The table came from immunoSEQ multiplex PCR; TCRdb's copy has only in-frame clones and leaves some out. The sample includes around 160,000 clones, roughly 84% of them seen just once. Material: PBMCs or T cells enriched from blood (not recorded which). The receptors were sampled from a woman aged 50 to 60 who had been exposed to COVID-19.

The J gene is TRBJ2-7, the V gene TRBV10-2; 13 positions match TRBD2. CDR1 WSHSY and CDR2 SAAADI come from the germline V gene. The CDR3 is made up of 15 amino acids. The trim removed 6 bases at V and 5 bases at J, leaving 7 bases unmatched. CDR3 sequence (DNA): TGCGCCAGCAGACTAGGGACTAGCGGGAAGGACGAGCAGTACTTC. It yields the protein CASRLGTSGKDEQYF.

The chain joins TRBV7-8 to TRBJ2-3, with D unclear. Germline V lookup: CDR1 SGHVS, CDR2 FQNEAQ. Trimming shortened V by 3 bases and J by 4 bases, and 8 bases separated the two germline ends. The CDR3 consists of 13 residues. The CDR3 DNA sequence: TGTGCCAGCAGCTTTGGAGCCGCAGATACGCAGTATTTT. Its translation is CASSFGAADTQYF.

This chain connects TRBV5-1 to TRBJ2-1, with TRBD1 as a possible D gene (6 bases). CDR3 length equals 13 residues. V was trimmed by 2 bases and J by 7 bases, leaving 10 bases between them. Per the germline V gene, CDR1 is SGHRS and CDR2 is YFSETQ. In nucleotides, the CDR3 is TGCGCCAGCAGCTTTTCCAGGGGTAATGAGCAGTTCTTC. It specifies CASSFSRGNEQFF.

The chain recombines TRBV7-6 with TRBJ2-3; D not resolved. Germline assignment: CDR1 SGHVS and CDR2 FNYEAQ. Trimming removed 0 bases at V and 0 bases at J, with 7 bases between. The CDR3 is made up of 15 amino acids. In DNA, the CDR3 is TGTGCCAGCAGCTTAGCGGCCTCGAGCACAGATACGCAGTATTTT. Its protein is CASSLAASSTDTQYF.

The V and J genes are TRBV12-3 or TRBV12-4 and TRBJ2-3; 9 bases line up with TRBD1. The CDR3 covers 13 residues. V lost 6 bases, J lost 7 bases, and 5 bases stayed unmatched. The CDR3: CASSGQGSNTQYF. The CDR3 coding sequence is TGTGCCAGCAGCGGACAGGGGTCAAATACGCAGTATTTT.

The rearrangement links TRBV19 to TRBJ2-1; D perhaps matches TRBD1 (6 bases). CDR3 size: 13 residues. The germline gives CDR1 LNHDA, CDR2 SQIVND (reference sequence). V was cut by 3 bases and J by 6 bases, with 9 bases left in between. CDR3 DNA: TGTGCCAGTAGTATCAACAGGGTCAATGAGCAGTTCTTC. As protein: CASSINRVNEQFF.

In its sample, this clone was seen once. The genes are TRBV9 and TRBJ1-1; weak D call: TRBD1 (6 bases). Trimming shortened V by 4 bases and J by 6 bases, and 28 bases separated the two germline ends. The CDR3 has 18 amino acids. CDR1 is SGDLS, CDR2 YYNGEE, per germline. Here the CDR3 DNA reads TGTGCCAGCAGCCATTCCACGAAGGGAGTGAACAGGGTTCCTGAAGCTTTCTTT. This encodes CASSHSTKGVNRVPEAFF.

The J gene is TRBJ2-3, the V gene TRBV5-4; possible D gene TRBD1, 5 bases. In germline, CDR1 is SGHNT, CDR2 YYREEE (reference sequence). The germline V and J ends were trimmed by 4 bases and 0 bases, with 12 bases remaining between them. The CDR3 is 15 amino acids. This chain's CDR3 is CASSAWGPSTDTQYF. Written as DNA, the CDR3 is TGTGCCAGCAGCGCGTGGGGCCCGAGCACAGATACGCAGTATTTT. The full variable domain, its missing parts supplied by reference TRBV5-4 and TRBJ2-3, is ETGVTQSPTHLIKTRGQQVTLRCSSQSGHNTVSWYQQALGQGPQFIFQYYREEENGRGNFPPRFSGLQFPNYSSELNVNALELDDSALYLCASSAWGPSTDTQYFGPGTRLTVL.

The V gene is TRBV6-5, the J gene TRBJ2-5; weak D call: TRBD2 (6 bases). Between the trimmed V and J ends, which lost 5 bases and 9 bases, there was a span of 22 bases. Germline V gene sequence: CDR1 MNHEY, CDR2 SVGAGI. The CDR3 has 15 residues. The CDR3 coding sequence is TGTGCCAGCAGTACACACGGACTCCCGCGCGGGGCCCAGTACTTC. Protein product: CASSTHGLPRGAQYF.

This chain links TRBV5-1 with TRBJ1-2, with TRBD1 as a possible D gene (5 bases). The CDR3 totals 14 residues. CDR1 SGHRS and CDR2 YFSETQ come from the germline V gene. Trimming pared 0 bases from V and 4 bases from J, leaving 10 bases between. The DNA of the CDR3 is TGCGCCAGCAGCTTGGGGCAGGGCACCTATGGCTACACCTTC. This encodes CASSLGQGTYGYTF.

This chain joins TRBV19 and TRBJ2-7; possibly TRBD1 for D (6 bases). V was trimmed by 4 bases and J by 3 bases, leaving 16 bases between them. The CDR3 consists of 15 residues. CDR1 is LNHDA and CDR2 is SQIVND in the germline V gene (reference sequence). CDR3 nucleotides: TGTGCCAGTAGTAAAAGGGGGAGTAAGGACTACGAGCAGTACTTC. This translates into CASSKRGSKDYEQYF.

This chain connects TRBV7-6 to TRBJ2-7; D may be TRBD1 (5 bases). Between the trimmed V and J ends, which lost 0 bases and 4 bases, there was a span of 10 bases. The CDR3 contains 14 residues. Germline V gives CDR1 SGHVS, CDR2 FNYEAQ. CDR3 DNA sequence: TGTGCCAGCAGCTTAGCGTCCCAGGGTTACGAGCAGTACTTC. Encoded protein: CASSLASQGYEQYF.

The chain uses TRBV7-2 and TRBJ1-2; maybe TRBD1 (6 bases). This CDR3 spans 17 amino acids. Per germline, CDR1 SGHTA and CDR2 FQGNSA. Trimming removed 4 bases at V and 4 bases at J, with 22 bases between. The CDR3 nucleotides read TGTGCCAGCAGCTCCGATGGGAGGGGGAGTGGTGGCTATGGCTACACCTTC. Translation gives CASSSDGRGSGGYGYTF.

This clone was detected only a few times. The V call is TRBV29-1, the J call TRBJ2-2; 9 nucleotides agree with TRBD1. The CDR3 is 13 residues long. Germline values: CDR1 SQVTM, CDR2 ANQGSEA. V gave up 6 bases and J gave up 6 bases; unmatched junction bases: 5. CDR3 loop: CSVLQGASGELFF. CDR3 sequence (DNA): TGCAGCGTCCTACAGGGGGCGTCCGGGGAGCTGTTTTTT.

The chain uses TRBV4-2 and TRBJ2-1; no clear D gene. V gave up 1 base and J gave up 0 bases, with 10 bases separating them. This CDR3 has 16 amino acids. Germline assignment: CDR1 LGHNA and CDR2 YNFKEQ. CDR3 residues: CASSQVASSSYNEQFF. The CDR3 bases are TGTGCCAGCAGCCAAGTAGCCAGCAGCTCCTACAATGAGCAGTTCTTC.

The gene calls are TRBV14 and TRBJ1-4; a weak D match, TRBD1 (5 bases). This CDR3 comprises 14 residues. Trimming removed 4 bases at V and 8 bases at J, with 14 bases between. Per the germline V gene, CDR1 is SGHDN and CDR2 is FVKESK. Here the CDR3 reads CASSPLDGGEKLFF. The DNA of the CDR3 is TGTGCCAGCAGCCCCTTGGACGGGGGGGAAAAACTGTTTTTT.

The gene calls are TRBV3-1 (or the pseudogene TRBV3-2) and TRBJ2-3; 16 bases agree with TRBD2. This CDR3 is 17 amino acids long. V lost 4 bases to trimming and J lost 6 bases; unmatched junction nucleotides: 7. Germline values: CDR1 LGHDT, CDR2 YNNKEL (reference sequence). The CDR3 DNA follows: TGTGCCAGCAGCCGGGGACTAGCGGGAGGGCCGTCGGATACGCAGTATTTT. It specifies CASSRGLAGGPSDTQYF.

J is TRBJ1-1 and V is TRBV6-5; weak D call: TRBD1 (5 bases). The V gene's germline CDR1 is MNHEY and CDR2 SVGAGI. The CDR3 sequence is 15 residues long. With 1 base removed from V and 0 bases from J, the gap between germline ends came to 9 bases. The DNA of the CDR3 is TGTGCCAGCAGTTACTGGAGGGGATTGAACACTGAAGCTTTCTTT. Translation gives CASSYWRGLNTEAFF.

The CDR3 DNA sequence: TGCGCCAGCAGGGTGCAGGGCGAGAACACTGAAGCTTTCTTT. Translating it yields CASRVQGENTEAFF. The chain recombines TRBV5-1 with TRBJ1-1; tentatively, D is TRBD1 (5 bases). Germline CDR1 is SGHRS and CDR2 is YFSETQ. CDR3 length: 14 residues. Deletions cut 5 bases from V and 1 base from J, with 12 bases between.

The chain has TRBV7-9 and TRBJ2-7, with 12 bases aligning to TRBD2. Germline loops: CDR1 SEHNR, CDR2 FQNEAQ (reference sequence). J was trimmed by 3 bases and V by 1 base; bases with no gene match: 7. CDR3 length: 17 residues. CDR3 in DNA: TGTGCCAGCAGCTTAGTGACTAGCGGGAGTATTTTCTACGAGCAGTACTTC. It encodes CASSLVTSGSIFYEQYF.

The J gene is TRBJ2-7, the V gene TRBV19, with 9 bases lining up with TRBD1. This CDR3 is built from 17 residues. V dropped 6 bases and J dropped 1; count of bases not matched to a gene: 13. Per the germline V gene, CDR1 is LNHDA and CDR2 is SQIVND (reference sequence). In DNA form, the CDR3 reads TGTGCCAGTAGCCTGGAGGGATTGACAGGGGGGTCCTACGAGCAGTACTTC. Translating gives CASSLEGLTGGSYEQYF.

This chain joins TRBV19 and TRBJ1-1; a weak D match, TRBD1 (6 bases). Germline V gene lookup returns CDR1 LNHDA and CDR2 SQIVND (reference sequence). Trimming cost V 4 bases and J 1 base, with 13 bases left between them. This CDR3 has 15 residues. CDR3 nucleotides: TGTGCCAGTAGTAACCGGGACAATAAGAACACTGAAGCTTTCTTT. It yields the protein CASSNRDNKNTEAFF.

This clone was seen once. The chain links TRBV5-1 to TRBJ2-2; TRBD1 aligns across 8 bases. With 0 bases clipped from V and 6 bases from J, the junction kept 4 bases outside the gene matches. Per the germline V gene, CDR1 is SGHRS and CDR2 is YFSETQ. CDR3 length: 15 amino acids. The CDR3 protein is CASSLGQGRAGELFF. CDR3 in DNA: TGCGCCAGCAGCTTGGGACAGGGGCGGGCCGGGGAGCTGTTTTTT. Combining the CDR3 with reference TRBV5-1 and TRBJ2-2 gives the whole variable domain KAGVTQTPRYLIKTRGQQVTLSCSPISGHRSVSWYQQTPGQGLQFLFEYFSETQRNKGNFPGRFSGRQFSNSRSEMNVSTLELGDSALYLCASSLGQGRAGELFFGEGSRLTVL.

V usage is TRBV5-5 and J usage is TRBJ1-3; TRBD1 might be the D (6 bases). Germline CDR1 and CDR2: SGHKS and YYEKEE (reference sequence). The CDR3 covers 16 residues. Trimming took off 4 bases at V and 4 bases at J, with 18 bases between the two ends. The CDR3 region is CASSRRQGTGGNTIYF. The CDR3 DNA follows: TGTGCCAGCAGCCGGCGGCAGGGGACGGGAGGAAACACCATATATTTT.

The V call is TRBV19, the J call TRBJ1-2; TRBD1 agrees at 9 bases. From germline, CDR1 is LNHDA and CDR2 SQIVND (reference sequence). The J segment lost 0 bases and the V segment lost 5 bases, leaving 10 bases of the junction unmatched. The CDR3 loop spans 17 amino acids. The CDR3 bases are TGTGCCAGTAGTCCGACTCGGGACAGGGCGTCTAACTATGGCTACACCTTC. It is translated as CASSPTRDRASNYGYTF. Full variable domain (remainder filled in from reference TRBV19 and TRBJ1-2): DGGITQSPKYLFRKEGQNVTLSCEQNLNHDAMYWYRQDPGQGLRLIYYSQIVNDFQKGDIAEGYSVSREKKESFPLTVTSAQKNPTAFYLCASSPTRDRASNYGYTFGSGTRLTVV.

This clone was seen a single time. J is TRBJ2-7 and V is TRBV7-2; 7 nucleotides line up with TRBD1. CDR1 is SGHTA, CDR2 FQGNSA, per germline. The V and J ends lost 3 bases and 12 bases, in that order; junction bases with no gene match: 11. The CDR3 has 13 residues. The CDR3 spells CASSFLQGRGMYF. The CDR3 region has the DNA TGTGCCAGCAGCTTTCTACAGGGGAGAGGGATGTACTTC.

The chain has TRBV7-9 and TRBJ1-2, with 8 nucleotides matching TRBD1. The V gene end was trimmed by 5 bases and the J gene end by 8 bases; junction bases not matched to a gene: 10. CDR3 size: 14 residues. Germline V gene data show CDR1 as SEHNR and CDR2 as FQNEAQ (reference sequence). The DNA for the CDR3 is TGTGCCAGCAGCATGGGACAGGCTGCGGGCGGCTACACCTTC. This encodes CASSMGQAAGGYTF.

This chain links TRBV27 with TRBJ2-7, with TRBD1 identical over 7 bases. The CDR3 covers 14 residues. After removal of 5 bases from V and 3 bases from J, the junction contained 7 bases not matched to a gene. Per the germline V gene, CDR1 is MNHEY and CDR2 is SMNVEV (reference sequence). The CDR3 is CASSVNTGVYEQYF. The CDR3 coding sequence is TGTGCCAGCAGTGTGAACACAGGGGTCTACGAGCAGTACTTC.